The 24 T cell receptor beta chains presented below share a single source sample, sequenced in a study of shared clonotypes between healthy human individuals. The assay was immunoSEQ multiplex PCR, and TCRdb's table has in-frame clones only and misses some. The sample carries over a million clones, more than 75% recorded once. The source material was memory CD4+ T cells from PBMCs. Specified subset: CD45RA-negative fraction. Receptor source: a man younger than 30 in good health. Some clones in this sample may be carry-over from other donors' samples.

About this clone: Since a much larger clone is just one base distant, this may be a read error. The chain recombines TRBV11-3 with TRBJ2-1; 8 bases match TRBD2. Germline CDR1 is SGHNT and CDR2 is YENEEA. The V segment lost 5 bases and the J segment 7 bases; nucleotides outside the gene matches: 1. This CDR3 contains 12 residues. CDR3 sequence reads: CASSRGGNEQFF. The CDR3 DNA sequence: TGTGCCAGCAGCCGGGGGGGGAATGAGCAGTTCTTC. Full variable domain (rest looked up from reference TRBV11-3 and TRBJ2-1): EAGVVQSPRYKIIEKKQPVAFWCNPISGHNTLYWYLQNLGQGPELLIRYENEEAVDDSQLPKDRFSAERLKGVDSTLKIQPAELGDSAVYLCASSRGGNEQFFGPGTRLTVL.

This clone turned up a few times. This chain joins TRBV6-6 and TRBJ1-1; D is uncertain. Trimming stripped 2 bases from V and 8 bases from J, with 12 bases between. Germline V CDR1 and CDR2: MNHNY, SVGAGI (reference sequence). The CDR3 is made up of 13 amino acids. The CDR3 region has the DNA TGTGCCAGCAGTTACCCGATGGGTCCGGAAGCTTTCTTT. Protein: CASSYPMGPEAFF.

On this clone itself: This specimen includes other DNA sequences encoding the same CDR3. The rearrangement uses TRBV7-8 and TRBJ2-3, with a possible D match to TRBD2 (6 bases). Germline V gives CDR1 SGHVS, CDR2 FQNEAQ. V was cut by 0 bases and J by 0 bases, with 7 bases left in between. The CDR3 has 15 residues. The CDR3 sequence is CASSLARGSTDTQYF. In nucleotides, the CDR3 is TGTGCCAGCAGCTTAGCGCGGGGCAGCACAGATACGCAGTATTTT.

The chain joins TRBV4-1 to TRBJ1-5, with TRBD1 identical over 7 bases. The CDR3 has 16 amino acids. Losses at the gene ends were 4 bases for V and 5 bases for J; bases not matched to a gene: 11. The germline V gene has CDR1 MGHRA and CDR2 YSYEKL. CDR3 sequence (DNA): TGCGCCAGCAGCCGAGGAGGATCGCAGGGGGATCAGCCCCAGCATTTT. It encodes CASSRGGSQGDQPQHF.

Worth noting for this clone: The same CDR3 is also encoded by other DNA sequences in this sample. Written as DNA, the CDR3 is TGTGCCAGCTCACCGGGACTACGGGAGACCCAGTACTTC. Amino acids: CASSPGLRETQYF. The chain combines TRBV18 with TRBJ2-5; 7 nucleotides align to TRBD2. The CDR3 runs 13 residues. The V segment lost 3 bases and the J segment 5 bases; nucleotides outside the gene matches: 3. From germline, CDR1 is KGHSH and CDR2 LQKENI.

The chain joins TRBV5-1 to TRBJ2-5; D may correspond to TRBD1 or TRBD2 (6 bases each). Germline CDR1 and CDR2: SGHRS and YFSETQ. The CDR3 contains 15 residues. Trimming stripped 4 bases from V and 2 bases from J, with 15 bases between. The CDR3 nucleotides read TGCGCCAGCAGCCGAAGGGGGGAGGAACAAGAGACCCAGTACTTC. It specifies CASSRRGEEQETQYF.

The chain links TRBV4-2 to TRBJ2-3; unclear D gene. Germline V gene lookup returns CDR1 LGHNA and CDR2 YNFKEQ. Deletions cut 0 bases from V and 1 base from J, with 11 bases between. The CDR3 consists of 16 residues. CDR3 in amino acids: CASSQDRGYGTDTQYF. CDR3 DNA sequence: TGTGCCAGCAGCCAAGATCGCGGCTACGGCACAGATACGCAGTATTTT.

In its sample, this clone was seen once. This may arise from a read error, as a much more abundant clone is one base away. The same CDR3 can be traced to other DNA sequences in this sample. The rearrangement joins TRBV7-2 to TRBJ2-3; D gene ambiguous. The CDR3 is made up of 15 amino acids. Germline CDR1 is SGHTA and CDR2 is FQGNSA. Trimming took off 6 bases at V and 0 bases at J, with 13 bases between the two ends. The DNA of the CDR3 is TGTGCCAGCAGACCGCCCTCTACCAGCACAGATACGCAGTATTTT. Translated: CASRPPSTSTDTQYF.

The CDR3: CASTPDGSNYPDTQYF. The CDR3 nucleotides read TGTGCCAGCACCCCCGACGGGTCGAACTACCCAGATACGCAGTATTTT. J is TRBJ2-3 and V is TRBV9, with unresolved D. The germline V and J ends were trimmed by 6 bases and 4 bases, with 21 bases remaining between them. This CDR3 comprises 16 residues. Germline CDR1 and CDR2: SGDLS and YYNGEE. The variable domain in full, completed from reference TRBV9 and TRBJ2-3, reads DSGVTQTPKHLITATGQRVTLRCSPRSGDLSVYWYQQSLDQGLQFLIQYYNGEERAKGNILERFSAQQFPDLHSELNLSSLELGDSALYFCASTPDGSNYPDTQYFGPGTRLTVL.

The chain combines TRBV5-4 with TRBJ2-5; D gene ambiguous. The V gene's germline CDR1 is SGHNT and CDR2 YYREEE (reference sequence). The CDR3 runs to 14 residues. Between the trimmed V and J ends, which lost 0 bases and 2 bases, there was a span of 8 bases. The CDR3 reads CASSLVTRQETQYF. Written as DNA, the CDR3 is TGTGCCAGCAGCTTGGTGACAAGACAAGAGACCCAGTACTTC.

Regarding this clone: Other DNA variants within this sample encode the same CDR3. V usage is TRBV4-2 and J usage is TRBJ1-4; D uncertain. CDR1 and CDR2 from the germline V gene are LGHNA and YNFKEQ. The CDR3 loop spans 19 amino acids. The V and J ends lost 0 bases and 2 bases respectively, with 19 bases between them. The CDR3 region is CASSQDLNSWGGTNEKLFF. CDR3 nucleotide sequence: TGTGCCAGCAGCCAAGATCTTAATTCGTGGGGTGGGACTAATGAAAAACTGTTTTTT.

The chain recombines TRBV11-2 with TRBJ2-2; no reliable D call. Germline CDR1 is SGHAT and CDR2 is FQNNGV. Trimming took off 2 bases at V and 0 bases at J, with 10 bases between the two ends. The CDR3 loop spans 16 amino acids. CDR3 DNA: TGTGCCAGCAGCTTAATGGCCAGAGCGAACACCGGGGAGCTGTTTTTT. Its protein is CASSLMARANTGELFF.

For the CDR3, the DNA is TGTGCCAGCAGCTCCATACAGGGGCGCAGTAACTATGGCTACACCTTC. Translation: CASSSIQGRSNYGYTF. V is TRBV7-2 and J is TRBJ1-2; 7 nucleotides align to TRBD1. The length of the CDR3 is 16 residues. Germline CDR1 and CDR2: SGHTA and FQGNSA. The V gene end was trimmed by 4 bases and the J gene end by 1 base; junction bases not matched to a gene: 9.

Concerning this clone itself: A far larger clone is only one base removed, so a read error is likely. The gene calls are TRBV25-1 and TRBJ2-5; possibly TRBD2 for D (5 bases). Trimming took 5 bases from V and 0 from J, leaving 13 bases between them. Germline lookup yields CDR1 MGHDK and CDR2 SYGVNS. This CDR3 has 15 residues. This CDR3 reads CASSSQDWYQETQYF. CDR3 sequence (DNA): TGTGCCAGCAGTAGCCAGGACTGGTACCAAGAGACCCAGTACTTC.

V is TRBV7-7 and J is TRBJ2-2; 14 positions agree with TRBD2. The CDR3 totals 18 residues. J gave up 4 bases and V 5 bases, and 9 bases lay outside the gene matches. Germline loops: CDR1 SSHAT, CDR2 FNYEAQ (reference sequence). The CDR3: CASSRGLAGGSSTGELFF. CDR3 coding DNA: TGTGCCAGCAGCCGCGGACTAGCGGGAGGTAGTAGCACCGGGGAGCTGTTTTTT.

In DNA, the CDR3 is TGTGCCAGCAGCTTAAGGTGGGGACCAACCGATGAGCAGTTCTTC. It yields the protein CASSLRWGPTDEQFF. This chain joins TRBV7-3 and TRBJ2-1; D assignment may be TRBD1 or TRBD2 (5 bases each). Germline V CDR1 and CDR2: SGHTA, FQGTGA. The CDR3 has 15 residues. Trimming cost V 1 base and J 8 bases, with 15 bases left between them. Drawing the rest from reference TRBV7-3 and TRBJ2-1, the complete variable domain is GAGVSQTPSNKVTEKGKYVELRCDPISGHTALYWYRQSLGQGPEFLIYFQGTGAADDSGLPNDRFFAVRPEGSVSTLKIQRTERGDSAVYLCASSLRWGPTDEQFFGPGTRLTVL.

This clone was counted a few times. V and J are TRBV16 and TRBJ2-2; the D is unclear. CDR1 KGHSY and CDR2 FQNENV come from the germline V gene. The germline V and J ends were trimmed by 4 bases and 2 bases, with 11 bases remaining between them. The CDR3 loop spans 15 amino acids. The CDR3 protein is CASSRAWANTGELFF. Here the CDR3 DNA reads TGTGCCAGCAGCCGAGCATGGGCCAACACCGGGGAGCTGTTTTTT.

In this sample, this clone turned up a few times. At the DNA level, this CDR3 is encoded by other sequences in the same sample as well. J is TRBJ2-5 and V is TRBV30; 10 positions match TRBD2. This CDR3 has 13 amino acids. CDR1 is GTSNPN, CDR2 SVGIG, per germline (reference sequence). V gave up 0 bases and J gave up 5 bases; unmatched junction bases: 0. CDR3 DNA sequence: TGTGCCTGGAGTGTACTAGCGGGGGAGACCCAGTACTTC. This translates into CAWSVLAGETQYF.

The rearrangement uses TRBV19 and TRBJ2-2; no clear D gene. Trimming stripped 5 bases from V and 6 bases from J, with 7 bases between. The CDR3 spans 12 residues. Germline loops: CDR1 LNHDA, CDR2 SQIVND (reference sequence). Written as DNA, the CDR3 is TGTGCCAGTAGTTCAGAGGCCGGGGAGCTGTTTTTT. Translating it yields CASSSEAGELFF. Using reference TRBV19 and TRBJ2-2 for the parts outside the CDR3, the full variable domain is DGGITQSPKYLFRKEGQNVTLSCEQNLNHDAMYWYRQDPGQGLRLIYYSQIVNDFQKGDIAEGYSVSREKKESFPLTVTSAQKNPTAFYLCASSSEAGELFFGEGSRLTVL.

The J gene is TRBJ2-7, the V gene TRBV10-1; D gene uncertain. Trimming stripped 8 bases from V and 0 bases from J, with 14 bases between. Germline V lookup: CDR1 WNHNN, CDR2 SYGVQD (reference sequence). This CDR3 comprises 14 residues. CDR3 region: CASSQTGYSYEQYF. The CDR3, as DNA: TGCGCCAGCTCACAGACGGGTTACTCCTACGAGCAGTACTTC.

The rearrangement joins TRBV7-6 to TRBJ2-1; 8 positions match TRBD1. The CDR3 is made up of 15 amino acids. CDR1 is SGHVS, CDR2 FNYEAQ, per germline. V shed 4 bases, J shed 0 bases, and the junction held 2 bases outside the gene matches. The CDR3 sequence is CASSSTGVSYNEQFF. Written as DNA, the CDR3 is TGTGCCAGCAGCTCGACAGGGGTCTCCTACAATGAGCAGTTCTTC.

The V and J genes are TRBV28 and TRBJ2-7, with 7 bases aligning to TRBD2. V dropped 9 bases and J dropped 2; count of bases not matched to a gene: 10. The CDR3 is made up of 14 amino acids. The germline gives CDR1 MDHEN, CDR2 SYDVKM. CDR3 in DNA: TGTGCCAGTAGCGGGCCGGGACCCCCCTACGAGCAGTACTTC. This codes for CASSGPGPPYEQYF.

On this clone itself: Additional DNA sequences in this sample encode the identical CDR3. The J gene is TRBJ1-5, the V gene TRBV5-1, with TRBD1 as a possible D gene (5 bases). The CDR3 sequence is 15 residues long. The germline V gene encodes CDR1 SGHRS and CDR2 YFSETQ. V lost 0 bases, J lost 2 bases, and 9 bases lay in between. In DNA form, the CDR3 reads TGCGCCAGCAGCTTGGGCGGGGACGGCAATCAGCCCCAGCATTTT. Translation: CASSLGGDGNQPQHF.

The chain has TRBV7-6 and TRBJ1-2, with D perhaps TRBD1 (5 bases). V lost 5 bases, J lost 4 bases, and 11 bases lay in between. The CDR3 contains 13 residues. CDR1 SGHVS and CDR2 FNYEAQ come from the germline V gene. Here the CDR3 DNA reads TGTGCCAGCAGCCCTGACAGCGTCTATGGCTACACCTTC. Translation: CASSPDSVYGYTF. Combining the CDR3 with reference TRBV7-6 and TRBJ1-2 gives the whole variable domain GAGVSQSPRYKVTKRGQDVALRCDPISGHVSLYWYRQALGQGPEFLTYFNYEAQQDKSGLPNDRFSAERPEGSISTLTIQRTEQRDSAMYRCASSPDSVYGYTFGSGTRLTVV.